The sequence of this TCR beta chain was determined in a study of T cells in women clearing cervical HPV infection. A note on this clone: Coverage ceases 3 residues before the CDR3 finishes, and the germline J gene fills in the end.

V dropped 7 bases and J dropped 4 bases, with 13 bases sitting between them. The CDR3 runs to 14 residues. Profiling relied on immunoSEQ multiplex PCR, and the TCRdb table lists in-frame clones only, not all of them. The sample has about 33,000 clones. The rearrangement links TRBV12-3 or TRBV12-4 to TRBJ2-2, with D possibly TRBD2 on 6 matching bases. The sequence derives from a woman aged 18-70 years with a cervical HPV16 infection that either progressed to CIN3+ or cleared (not recorded which). The material sequenced was blood buffy coat. The covered CDR3 bases are TGTGCCAGCACCCCGTCGGGGGTCACCGGGGAG. This encodes CASTPSGVTGE. The whole CDR3 reads CASTPSGVTGELFF.